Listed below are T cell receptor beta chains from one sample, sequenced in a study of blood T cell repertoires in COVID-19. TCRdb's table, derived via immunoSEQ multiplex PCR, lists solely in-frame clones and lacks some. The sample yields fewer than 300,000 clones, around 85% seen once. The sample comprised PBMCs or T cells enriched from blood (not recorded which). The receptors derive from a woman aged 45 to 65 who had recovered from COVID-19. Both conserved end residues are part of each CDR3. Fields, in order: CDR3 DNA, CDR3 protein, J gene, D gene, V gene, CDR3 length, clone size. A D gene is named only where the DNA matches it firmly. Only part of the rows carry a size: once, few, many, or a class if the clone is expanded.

DNA: TGTGCCTGGAGTCGCGTCGACAGTGCCGGGTCCTATAATTCACCCCTCCACTTT
CDR3: CAWSRVDSAGSYNSPLHF
J: TRBJ1-6
D: .
V: TRBV30
length: 18
size: .

DNA: TGTGCCAGCAGCCAAGCAGGGGGAGTCTCCAATTCACCCCTCCACTTT
CDR3: CASSQAGGVSNSPLHF
J: TRBJ1-6
D: TRBD1
V: TRBV3-1/TRBV3-2
length: 16
size: .

DNA: TGTGCCAGCTCACCCATTCGACAGGATGCAACTAATGAAAAACTGTTTTTT
CDR3: CASSPIRQDATNEKLFF
J: TRBJ1-4
D: .
V: TRBV18
length: 17
size: .

DNA: TGTGCCAGTAGCATGGGACAGGTCCACACTGAAGCTTTCTTT
CDR3: CASSMGQVHTEAFF
J: TRBJ1-1
D: TRBD1
V: TRBV19
length: 14
size: .

DNA: TGTGCCAGCAGCCAAGGACACAAAAACACAGATACGCAGTATTTT
CDR3: CASSQGHKNTDTQYF
J: TRBJ2-3
D: .
V: TRBV3-1/TRBV3-2
length: 15
size: .

DNA: TGTGCCAGCAGCGTAGAGTTGGGGCCAGTCACCGGGGAGCTGTTTTTT
CDR3: CASSVELGPVTGELFF
J: TRBJ2-2
D: .
V: TRBV9
length: 16
size: .

DNA: TGTGCCAGCAGCCTGACCCCGGGACTAGCGGGAGCCAATGAGCAGTTCTTC
CDR3: CASSLTPGLAGANEQFF
J: TRBJ2-1
D: TRBD2
V: TRBV11-3
length: 17
size: .

DNA: TGTGCCAGCAGCCAAGATTATCCGGGACTAGCGGGGTCACAAGAGACCCAGTACTTC
CDR3: CASSQDYPGLAGSQETQYF
J: TRBJ2-5
D: TRBD2
V: TRBV3-1/TRBV3-2
length: 19
size: .

DNA: TGTGCCTGGAGTACCCACTATGGAAACACCATATATTTT
CDR3: CAWSTHYGNTIYF
J: TRBJ1-3
D: .
V: TRBV30
length: 13
size: .

DNA: TGTGCCAGCACCCCCCGAGAGGGATTGAATGAGCAGTTCTTC
CDR3: CASTPREGLNEQFF
J: TRBJ2-1
D: .
V: TRBV25-1
length: 14
size: .

DNA: TGTGCCAGCAGCTTAATATCGGGGTTTGAGCAGTTCTTC
CDR3: CASSLISGFEQFF
J: TRBJ2-1
D: .
V: TRBV7-3
length: 13
size: .

DNA: TGCGCCAGCAGTCACCTCCCTACAGGGAACACCGGGGAGCTGTTTTTT
CDR3: CASSHLPTGNTGELFF
J: TRBJ2-2
D: .
V: TRBV23-1
length: 16
size: .

DNA: TGTGCCAGCAGCTTGTGGACAGGGAGTGAAAATGGCTACACCTTC
CDR3: CASSLWTGSENGYTF
J: TRBJ1-2
D: TRBD1
V: TRBV5-6
length: 15
size: .

DNA: TGTGCCAGTAGTCCTGGACAGGGGAGAGGATCACCCCTCCACTTT
CDR3: CASSPGQGRGSPLHF
J: TRBJ1-6
D: TRBD1
V: TRBV19
length: 15
size: .

DNA: TGTGCCAGCAGCGCTCCCCTTTTAGTTGAAGCTTTCTTT
CDR3: CASSAPLLVEAFF
J: TRBJ1-1
D: .
V: TRBV12-3/TRBV12-4
length: 13
size: .

DNA: TGTGCCAGCCGCACGGTAGGAAACACCATATATTTT
CDR3: CASRTVGNTIYF
J: TRBJ1-3
D: .
V: TRBV7-9
length: 12
size: few

DNA: TGTGCCAGCAGTCCGGGACTAGCGGCCACAGATACGCAGTATTTT
CDR3: CASSPGLAATDTQYF
J: TRBJ2-3
D: TRBD2
V: TRBV3-1/TRBV3-2
length: 15
size: .

DNA: TGTGCCAGCAGCCGATACCCCCCGGGACAGGGGGCTCGGCACGAGCAGTACTTC
CDR3: CASSRYPPGQGARHEQYF
J: TRBJ2-7
D: TRBD1
V: TRBV11-2
length: 18
size: once

DNA: TGTGCCAGCGGCCCGACAGGGGGCAGGGAAAAACTGTTTTTT
CDR3: CASGPTGGREKLFF
J: TRBJ1-4
D: TRBD1
V: TRBV6-5
length: 14
size: .

DNA: TGTGCCAGCAGTGCCTGGGGGGGGCACACTGAAGCTTTCTTT
CDR3: CASSAWGGHTEAFF
J: TRBJ1-1
D: .
V: TRBV5-6
length: 14
size: .

DNA: TGTGCCAGTAGTATTCGACAGGGAGATAATTCACCCCTCCACTTT
CDR3: CASSIRQGDNSPLHF
J: TRBJ1-6
D: TRBD1
V: TRBV19
length: 15
size: .

DNA: TGCGCCAGCAGCTTGGCCGGGACTAGTCTATACAATGAGCAGTTCTTC
CDR3: CASSLAGTSLYNEQFF
J: TRBJ2-1
D: TRBD2
V: TRBV5-1
length: 16
size: .

DNA: TGCGCCAGCAGCTTGTCTTCCGACAGAACTAACTATGGCTACACCTTC
CDR3: CASSLSSDRTNYGYTF
J: TRBJ1-2
D: .
V: TRBV5-1
length: 16
size: .

DNA: TGTGCTAGTGGGGTACAGGGCGCCACTGAAGCTTTCTTT
CDR3: CASGVQGATEAFF
J: TRBJ1-1
D: .
V: TRBV12-5
length: 13
size: many

DNA: TGTGCCAGCAGTTATTCTCGGACATCCTACGAGCAGTACTTC
CDR3: CASSYSRTSYEQYF
J: TRBJ2-7
D: .
V: TRBV27
length: 14
size: .

DNA: TGTGCCAGCAGAACCTCCGGGACAGGATCCTACGAGCAGTACTTC
CDR3: CASRTSGTGSYEQYF
J: TRBJ2-7
D: TRBD1
V: TRBV28
length: 15
size: .

DNA: TGTGCCAGCAGCGATTTTATGGCGGGAGCTGACACCGGGGAGCTGTTTTTT
CDR3: CASSDFMAGADTGELFF
J: TRBJ2-2
D: TRBD2
V: TRBV7-9
length: 17
size: .

DNA: TGTGCCAGCTCACCACCGGTTCCGACGAGGGAGACCCAGTACTTC
CDR3: CASSPPVPTRETQYF
J: TRBJ2-5
D: .
V: TRBV18
length: 15
size: .

DNA: TGTGCCAGCAGCTTGGGACAGGGGGCACATTATGGCTACACCTTC
CDR3: CASSLGQGAHYGYTF
J: TRBJ1-2
D: TRBD1
V: TRBV11-2
length: 15
size: .

DNA: TGTGCCAGCGAGAGGAACAATCAGCCCCAGCATTTT
CDR3: CASERNNQPQHF
J: TRBJ1-5
D: .
V: TRBV19
length: 12
size: .

DNA: TGTGCCAGCAGTTTGACTAGCGGGCGCTACAATGAGCAGTTCTTC
CDR3: CASSLTSGRYNEQFF
J: TRBJ2-1
D: TRBD2
V: TRBV6-5
length: 15
size: once

DNA: TGCGCCAGCAGCCCATCGGACAGGCCGCGGGGCTACACCTTC
CDR3: CASSPSDRPRGYTF
J: TRBJ1-2
D: TRBD1
V: TRBV5-1
length: 14
size: .

DNA: TGTGCCAGCAGAGAGAACAGGGGTCGAGTGGTTGAAGCTTTCTTT
CDR3: CASRENRGRVVEAFF
J: TRBJ1-1
D: TRBD1
V: TRBV6-5
length: 15
size: .

DNA: TGTGCCAGCAGTGTTCGCCTCCAAGCGAACACTGAAGCTTTCTTT
CDR3: CASSVRLQANTEAFF
J: TRBJ1-1
D: .
V: TRBV2
length: 15
size: .

DNA: TGTGCCAGCAGCGTAGCCGGGGGGGGCCCAGAGACCCAGTACTTC
CDR3: CASSVAGGGPETQYF
J: TRBJ2-5
D: TRBD2
V: TRBV9
length: 15
size: .

DNA: TGTGCCAGCAGCCGCTCGGGACAGGGGAGCACTGAAGCTTTCTTT
CDR3: CASSRSGQGSTEAFF
J: TRBJ1-1
D: TRBD1
V: TRBV7-2
length: 15
size: .

DNA: TGTGCCAGCATAGCGGGGGGTTCCTACGAGCAGTACTTC
CDR3: CASIAGGSYEQYF
J: TRBJ2-7
D: TRBD2
V: TRBV2
length: 13
size: .

DNA: TGTGCCAGCAGCGTCGACAGGGGGGCTGAAGCTTTCTTT
CDR3: CASSVDRGAEAFF
J: TRBJ1-1
D: TRBD1
V: TRBV6-4
length: 13
size: .

DNA: TGTGCCAGCAGTGAAGTCGTAGGGGGTGGGTACGAGCAGTACTTC
CDR3: CASSEVVGGGYEQYF
J: TRBJ2-7
D: .
V: TRBV6-1
length: 15
size: few

DNA: TGTGCCAGCAGCTTACTCTCAGCGGGGGGCCAATATAGTGAGCAGTTCTTC
CDR3: CASSLLSAGGQYSEQFF
J: TRBJ2-1
D: TRBD2
V: TRBV7-8
length: 17
size: .

DNA: TGTGCCAGCTCACGTGAGGGTTGGACTGAAGCTTTCTTT
CDR3: CASSREGWTEAFF
J: TRBJ1-1
D: .
V: TRBV18
length: 13
size: .

DNA: TGTGCCTGGAGTAACAGGGCCCGGCGACTCCAGCATTTT
CDR3: CAWSNRARRLQHF
J: TRBJ1-5
D: .
V: TRBV30
length: 13
size: .